The entry that follows covers one T cell receptor (beta chain) sequence. CDR3 length: 16 residues. Deletions cut 7 bases from V and 7 bases from J, with 23 bases between. The germline V gene encodes CDR1 MNHEY and CDR2 SMNVEV (reference sequence). This entry is derived from a study of graft-versus-host responses after intestinal transplantation. Study background: As for transplant type, recipients had multivisceral, liver-intestinal, or isolated intestinal grafts.

Assay used: immunoSEQ multiplex PCR; TCRdb lists only in-frame clones, some missing. The sample yields about 43,000 clones, about 95% seen once. The material sequenced was PBMCs, taken 335 days after intestinal transplant. The chain has TRBV27 and TRBJ2-1; D not resolved. This receptor was obtained from a human patient who received an intestinal transplant, so some T cells may come from the graft donor. The CDR3 here is CASKGPSQRKPNEQFF. Here the CDR3 DNA reads TGTGCCAGCAAGGGTCCCAGCCAAAGGAAACCAAATGAGCAGTTCTTC.